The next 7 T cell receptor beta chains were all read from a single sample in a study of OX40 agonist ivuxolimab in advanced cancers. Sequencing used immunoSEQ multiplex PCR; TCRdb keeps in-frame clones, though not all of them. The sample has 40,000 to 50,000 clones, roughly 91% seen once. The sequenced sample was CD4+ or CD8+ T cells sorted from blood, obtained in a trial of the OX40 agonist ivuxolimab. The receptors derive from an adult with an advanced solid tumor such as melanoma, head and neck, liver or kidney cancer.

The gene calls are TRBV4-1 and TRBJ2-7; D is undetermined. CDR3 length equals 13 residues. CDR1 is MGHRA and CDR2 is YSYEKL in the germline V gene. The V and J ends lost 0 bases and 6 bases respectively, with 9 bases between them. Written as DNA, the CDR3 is TGCGCCAGCAGCCAAGATGTAGGCTCCGAGCAGTACTTC. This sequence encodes CASSQDVGSEQYF.

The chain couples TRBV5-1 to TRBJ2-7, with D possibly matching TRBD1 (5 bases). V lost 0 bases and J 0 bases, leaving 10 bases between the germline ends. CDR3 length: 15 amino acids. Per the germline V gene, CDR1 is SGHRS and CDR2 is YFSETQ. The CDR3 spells CASSLDRHLSYEQYF. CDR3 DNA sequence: TGCGCCAGCAGCTTGGACAGGCACCTCTCCTACGAGCAGTACTTC.

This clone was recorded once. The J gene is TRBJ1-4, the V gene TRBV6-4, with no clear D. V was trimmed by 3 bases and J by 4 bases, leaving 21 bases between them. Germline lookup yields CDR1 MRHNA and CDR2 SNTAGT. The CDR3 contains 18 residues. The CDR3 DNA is TGTGCCAGCAGTGAGGGAGGAGGAGATGTCCAACTTAATGAAAAACTGTTTTTT. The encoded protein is CASSEGGGDVQLNEKLFF.

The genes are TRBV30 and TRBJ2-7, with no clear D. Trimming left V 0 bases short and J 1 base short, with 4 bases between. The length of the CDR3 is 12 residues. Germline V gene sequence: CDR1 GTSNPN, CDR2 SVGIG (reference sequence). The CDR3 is CAWSVQSYEQYF. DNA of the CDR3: TGTGCCTGGAGTGTTCAGTCCTACGAGCAGTACTTC.

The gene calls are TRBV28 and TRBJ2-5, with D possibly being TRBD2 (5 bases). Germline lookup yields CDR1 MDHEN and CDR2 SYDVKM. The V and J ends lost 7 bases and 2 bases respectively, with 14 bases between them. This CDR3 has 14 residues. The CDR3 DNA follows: TGTGCCAGCAATGACGGAGCGGAACAAGAGACCCAGTACTTC. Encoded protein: CASNDGAEQETQYF.

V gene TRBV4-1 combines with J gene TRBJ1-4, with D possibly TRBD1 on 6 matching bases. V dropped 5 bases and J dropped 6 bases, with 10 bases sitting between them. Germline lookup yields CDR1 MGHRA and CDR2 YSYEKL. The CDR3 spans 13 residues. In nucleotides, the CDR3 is TGCGCCAGCAGCGGGAGGGGGTATGAAAAACTGTTTTTT. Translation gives CASSGRGYEKLFF.

The CDR3 sequence is CASSESPGQGWEPQHF. Written as DNA, the CDR3 is TGTGCCAGCAGTGAATCTCCGGGACAGGGGTGGGAGCCCCAGCATTTT. The chain carries TRBV6-1 and TRBJ1-5; 10 nucleotides line up with TRBD1. The CDR3 has 16 residues. The J segment lost 8 bases and the V segment lost 2 bases, leaving 9 bases of the junction unmatched. Looked up from germline, CDR1 is MNHNS and CDR2 is SASEGT.